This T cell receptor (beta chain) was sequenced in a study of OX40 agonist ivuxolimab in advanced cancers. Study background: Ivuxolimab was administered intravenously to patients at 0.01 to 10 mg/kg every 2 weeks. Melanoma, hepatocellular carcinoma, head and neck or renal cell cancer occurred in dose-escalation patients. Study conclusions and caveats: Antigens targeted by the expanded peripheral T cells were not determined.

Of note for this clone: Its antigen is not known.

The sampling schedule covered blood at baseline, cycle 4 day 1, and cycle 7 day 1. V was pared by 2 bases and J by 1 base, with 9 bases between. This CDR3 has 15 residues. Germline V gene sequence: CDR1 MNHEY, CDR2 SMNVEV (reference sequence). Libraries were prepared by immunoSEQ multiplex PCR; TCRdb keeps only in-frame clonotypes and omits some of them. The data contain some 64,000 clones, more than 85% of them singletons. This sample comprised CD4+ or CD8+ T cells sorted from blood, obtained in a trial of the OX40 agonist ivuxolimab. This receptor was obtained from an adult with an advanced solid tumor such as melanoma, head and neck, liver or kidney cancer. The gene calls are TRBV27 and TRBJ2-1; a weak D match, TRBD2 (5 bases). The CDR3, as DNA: TGTGCCAGCAGTTTAATCGGGATATCCTACAATGAGCAGTTCTTC. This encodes CASSLIGISYNEQFF.